The count of the clone carrying this TCR beta chain is one. The antigen is unknown. The data were produced by immunoSEQ multiplex PCR, yet TCRdb's version contains in-frame clones alone and is incomplete. Found here are more than 100,000 clones, 85% to 90% of them singletons; the top ten hold roughly 1.4%. The sample is drawn from a study of cytomegalovirus exposure and HLA in healthy donors. General observations from the study: A few CMV-associated chains were confirmed in vitro to be specific for CMV antigens. According to a later analysis, TCR clusters from the first cohort tended to co-occur in the 120 or so validation repertoires. Whilst most TCR sequences proved rare, a subset of public TCRs occurred across many donors. Reportedly, diagnosis of cytomegalovirus status by the classifier showed high specificity and sensitivity.

The clonotype comes from a man aged 25 to 45 in good health and CMV-seronegative. The specimen was PBMCs.

The CDR3, as DNA: TGCGCCAGCAGTGACTCTAGCTCCTACAATGAGCAGTTCTTC. It translates to CASSDSSSYNEQFF. The chain recombines TRBV10-1 with TRBJ2-1; D uncertain. The CDR3 contains 14 residues. Germline V lookup: CDR1 WNHNN, CDR2 SYGVQD (reference sequence). V was cut by 3 bases and J by 0 bases, with 6 bases left in between.